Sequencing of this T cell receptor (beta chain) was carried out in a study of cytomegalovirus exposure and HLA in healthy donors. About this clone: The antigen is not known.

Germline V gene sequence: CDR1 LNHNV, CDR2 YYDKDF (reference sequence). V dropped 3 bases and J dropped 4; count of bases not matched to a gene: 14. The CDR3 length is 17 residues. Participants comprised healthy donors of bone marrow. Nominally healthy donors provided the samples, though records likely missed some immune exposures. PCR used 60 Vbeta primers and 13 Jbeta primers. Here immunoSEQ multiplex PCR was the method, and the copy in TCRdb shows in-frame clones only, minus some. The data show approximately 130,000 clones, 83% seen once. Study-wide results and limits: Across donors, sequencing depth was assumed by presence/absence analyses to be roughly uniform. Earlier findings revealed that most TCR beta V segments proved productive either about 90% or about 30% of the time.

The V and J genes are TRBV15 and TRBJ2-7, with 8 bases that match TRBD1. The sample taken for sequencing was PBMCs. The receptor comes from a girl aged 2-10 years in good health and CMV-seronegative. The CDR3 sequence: CATSSSLWTGSGYEQYF. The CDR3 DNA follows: TGTGCCACCAGCAGTAGCTTATGGACAGGGAGCGGTTACGAGCAGTACTTC.